One sample yielded the 32 T cell receptor beta chains listed below, sequenced in a study of breast tumors, draining lymph nodes, adjacent tissues. MiXCR, run by TCRdb on the multiplex PCR reads, gives a single entry per CDR3 protein. The sample holds about 180,000 distinct CDR3 sequences, about 33% seen once. Axillary draining lymph nodes of breast cancer patients supplied the node samples. Sequencing was performed on axillary lymph node tissue. The receptor source for this set is a female donor with breast cancer. Some clones in this sample may be carry-over from other donors' samples.

Notes on this clonotype: Just one base apart from a much larger clone, this may be a read error. The chain is built from TRBV20-1 and TRBJ1-2; 7 bases are a match to TRBD1. CDR3 size: 15 residues. V was clipped by 2 bases and J by 5 bases; unmatched bases: 11. The germline V gene has CDR1 DFQATT and CDR2 SNEGSKA (reference sequence). The CDR3: CSARTDTDRAYGYTF. CDR3 DNA: TGCAGTGCTAGAACCGATACCGACAGGGCGTATGGCTACACCTTC.

This clonotype was counted ten times or more. The rearrangement links TRBV20-1 to TRBJ1-3; D remains unclear. CDR1 and CDR2 (germline): DFQATT, SNEGSKA (reference sequence). V gave up 0 bases and J gave up 4 bases, with 7 bases separating them. The length of the CDR3 is 13 residues. CDR3 amino acids: CSAREAWGNTIYF. The CDR3 bases are TGCAGTGCTAGAGAGGCCTGGGGAAACACCATATATTTT.

This clonotype appeared many times. The chain links TRBV3-1 to TRBJ1-6; D might be TRBD1 (5 bases). This CDR3 region has 19 residues. Between the trimmed V and J ends, which lost 3 bases and 7 bases, there was a span of 25 bases. In germline, CDR1 is LGHDT, CDR2 YNNKEL (reference sequence). The CDR3: CASSQVAMEGRPWNSPLHF. As DNA, the CDR3 is TGTGCCAGCAGCCAGGTTGCGATGGAGGGGCGGCCTTGGAATTCACCCCTCCACTTT. The variable domain in full, with the rest retrieved from reference TRBV3-1 and TRBJ1-6, is DTAVSQTPKYLVTQMGNDKSIKCEQNLGHDTMYWYKQDSKKFLKIMFSYNNKELIINETVPNRFSPKSPDKAHLNLHINSLELGDSAVYFCASSQVAMEGRPWNSPLHFGNGTRLTVT.

With regard to this clonotype: A much larger clone differs from this one at a single base, so this may be a read error. The chain joins TRBV30 to TRBJ2-1; D not certain. This CDR3 contains 10 residues. Germline CDR1 reads GTSNPN; CDR2 reads SVGIG (reference sequence). V lost 5 bases and J lost 8, with 7 bases in between. The CDR3 is CAWELDEQFF. The CDR3 nucleotides are TGTGCCTGGGAATTGGATGAGCAGTTCTTC. Drawing the rest from reference TRBV30 and TRBJ2-1, the complete variable domain is SQTIHQWPATLVQPVGSPLSLECTVEGTSNPNLYWYRQAAGRGLQLLFYSVGIGQISSEVPQNLSASRPQDRQFILSSKKLLLSDSGFYLCAWELDEQFFGPGTRLTVL.

As regards this clonotype: With a much larger clone just one base away, this may be a read error. This rearrangement joins TRBV5-4 to TRBJ2-3, with D possibly being TRBD1 or TRBD2 (6 bases each). Germline V gene sequence: CDR1 SGHNT, CDR2 YYREEE (reference sequence). V dropped 0 bases and J dropped 7 bases, with 15 bases sitting between them. This CDR3 contains 15 residues. The CDR3 here is CASSLGGATLNTQYF. In nucleotides, the CDR3 is TGTGCCAGCAGCTTGGGGGGGGCGACGTTGAATACGCAGTATTTT.

This clonotype was seen only a few times. The rearrangement links TRBV4-1 to TRBJ2-7, with 9 positions matching TRBD1. Per germline, CDR1 MGHRA and CDR2 YSYEKL. V shed 4 bases, J shed 2 bases, and the junction held 9 bases outside the gene matches. This CDR3 has 16 residues. CDR3 in DNA: TGCGCCAGCAGCCGAGGCGGGGACAGGGTTACCTACGAGCAGTACTTC. Translation gives CASSRGGDRVTYEQYF.

This clonotype appeared a few times. The chain uses TRBV6-2 or TRBV6-3 and TRBJ2-7, with D perhaps assigned TRBD1 or TRBD2 (5 bases each). V was shortened by 5 bases and J by 3 bases, with 14 bases between the two germline ends. The CDR3 covers 14 residues. The germline gives CDR1 MNHEY, CDR2 SVGEGT. The CDR3 DNA reads as TGTGCCAGCAGTAGCTGGGACCACCTCTACGAGCAGTACTTC. This translates into CASSSWDHLYEQYF.

Note on this clonotype: An end of the junction does not agree with germline; a read error may underlie this. This chain uses TRBV12-3 or TRBV12-4 with TRBJ1-5, with 10 nucleotides matching TRBD1. The CDR3 is made up of 15 amino acids. DNA for the CDR3: TGTGCCGGCAGTAGGACAGGGGGTGGAAATCAGCCCCAGCATTTT. Amino acid sequence: CAGSRTGGGNQPQHF.

V and J are TRBV19 and TRBJ1-5; TRBD1 matches 7 bases. The CDR3 length is 16 residues. The junction had 7 bases not matched to a gene; V was cut back by 5 bases and J by 0 bases. Germline CDR1 and CDR2: LNHDA and SQIVND (reference sequence). CDR3 nucleotides: TGTGCCAGTAGTGTCACGGGACAGAATAGCAATCAGCCCCAGCATTTT. Translating it yields CASSVTGQNSNQPQHF.

This clonotype was recorded at least ten times. The chain carries TRBV2 and TRBJ2-3; 9 bases are a match to TRBD2. V lost 4 bases to trimming and J lost 8 bases; unmatched junction nucleotides: 13. CDR1 and CDR2 (germline): SNHLY, FYNNEI. The CDR3 runs 16 residues. The CDR3 protein is CASSGLSGGRGGTQYF. The DNA for the CDR3 is TGTGCCAGCAGTGGCTTGTCAGGTGGGCGGGGGGGTACGCAGTATTTT. The whole variable domain, remainder taken from reference TRBV2 and TRBJ2-3, is EPEVTQTPSHQVTQMGQEVILRCVPISNHLYFYWYRQILGQKVEFLVSFYNNEISEKSEIFDDQFSVERPDGSNFTLKIRSTKLEDSAMYFCASSGLSGGRGGTQYFGPGTRLTVL.

This chain uses TRBV12-3 or TRBV12-4 with TRBJ2-2; possibly TRBD1 for D (6 bases). This CDR3 spans 15 amino acids. The V end was cut by 6 bases, the J end by 5 bases, with 16 bases between. CDR3 amino acids: CASRLGARGTGELFF. The CDR3 DNA reads TGTGCCAGCAGGTTGGGGGCTAGAGGAACCGGGGAGCTGTTTTTT.

This clonotype was counted at least ten times. The rearrangement joins TRBV2 to TRBJ2-5; 7 nucleotides agree with TRBD1. Trimming removed 4 bases from V and 5 bases from J; junction bases left unmatched: 7. Germline V gene lookup returns CDR1 SNHLY and CDR2 FYNNEI. CDR3 size: 14 residues. In nucleotides, the CDR3 is TGTGCCAGCAGTGGGGGGACAGCGGTGGAGACCCAGTACTTC. It translates to CASSGGTAVETQYF.

This clonotype was detected many times. The rearrangement joins TRBV20-1 to TRBJ1-2; TRBD1 matches 8 bases. Germline CDR1 reads DFQATT; CDR2 reads SNEGSKA (reference sequence). The CDR3 length is 12 residues. V shed 4 bases, J shed 7 bases, and the junction held 5 bases outside the gene matches. The CDR3 protein is CSATGGAIGYTF. The CDR3 DNA follows: TGCAGTGCTACAGGGGGCGCGATTGGCTACACCTTC.

V usage is TRBV10-3 and J usage is TRBJ2-3; 8 bases are shared with TRBD2. J lost 5 bases, V lost 4 bases, and 11 bases had no gene match. This CDR3 spans 16 amino acids. Germline V gene lookup returns CDR1 ENHRY and CDR2 SYGVKD. The CDR3 DNA reads as TGTGCCATCAGTGCTAGACCCGGGACTAGTAAAGATACGCAGTATTTT. Its translation: CAISARPGTSKDTQYF.

Ten or more counts support this clonotype. The chain links TRBV9 to TRBJ2-1; D might be TRBD2 (6 bases). The CDR3 runs to 16 residues. The V end was cut by 3 bases, the J end by 1 base, with 14 bases between. Looked up from germline, CDR1 is SGDLS and CDR2 is YYNGEE. Written as DNA, the CDR3 is TGTGCCAGCAGCGCTCTAAGCCGGGGGTCCTACAATGAGCAGTTCTTC. Its translation: CASSALSRGSYNEQFF.

V usage is TRBV29-1 and J usage is TRBJ2-2; D is possibly TRBD2 (5 bases). Trimming removed 3 bases from V and 7 bases from J, with 15 bases in between. The V gene's germline CDR1 is SQVTM and CDR2 ANQGSEA. The CDR3 extends over 14 amino acids. CDR3 residues: CSVEFSVGLGELFF. The CDR3 DNA sequence: TGCAGCGTTGAGTTTAGCGTAGGGCTCGGGGAGCTGTTTTTT.

Comment on this clonotype: Given a much more abundant clone one base away, this may be a read error. The V and J genes are TRBV19 and TRBJ2-1; weak D call: TRBD2 (6 bases). From germline, CDR1 is LNHDA and CDR2 SQIVND (reference sequence). The CDR3 sequence is 13 residues long. Trimming removed 4 bases at V and 6 bases at J, with 10 bases between. CDR3 in DNA: TGTGCCAGTAGTACTAACGGGGGCAATGAGCAGTTCTTC. Amino acid sequence: CASSTNGGNEQFF.

This clonotype came up many times. The gene calls are TRBV5-8 and TRBJ2-2; 8 nucleotides agree with TRBD1. The CDR3 contains 16 residues. Trimming removed 2 bases from V and 0 bases from J; junction bases left unmatched: 3. Germline lookup yields CDR1 SGHTS and CDR2 YDEGEE. CDR3 sequence: CASSLGQGPNTGELFF. The CDR3 DNA reads as TGTGCCAGCAGCTTAGGACAGGGCCCGAACACCGGGGAGCTGTTTTTT.

Of note for this clonotype: Germline and junction disagree at one end, which may indicate a read error. The rearrangement uses TRBV7-2 and TRBJ2-6; 10 bases fit TRBD1. This CDR3 has 14 amino acids. Germline V gene sequence: CDR1 SGHTA, CDR2 FQGNSA. The CDR3 bases are TGTGCCAGCAGCCCACGGACAGGGGGCAACGTCCTGACTTTC. It translates to CASSPRTGGNVLTF.

This clonotype turned up a few times. In DNA form, the CDR3 reads TGTGCCAGCAGCTTGGGCTCAGGGGTCAATGAGCAGTTCTTC. Translation: CASSLGSGVNEQFF. This rearrangement joins TRBV5-8 to TRBJ2-1; perhaps TRBD1 as D (6 bases). CDR1 SGHTS and CDR2 YDEGEE come from the germline V gene. Deletions cut 0 bases from V and 6 bases from J, with 10 bases between. The CDR3 is 14 amino acids.

V is TRBV27 and J is TRBJ2-7; D assignment may be TRBD1 or TRBD2 (6 bases each). Germline V gene data show CDR1 as MNHEY and CDR2 as SMNVEV (reference sequence). Deletions cut 4 bases from V and 2 bases from J, with 12 bases between. This CDR3 has 14 residues. This CDR3 is CASSSGGSTYEQYF. DNA for the CDR3: TGTGCCAGCAGTTCCGGGGGCTCCACCTACGAGCAGTACTTC.

A few counts support this clonotype. A much larger clonotype is one base distant, so this may be a read error. The chain links TRBV12-5 to TRBJ1-5; 8 bases are a match to TRBD1. The CDR3 loop spans 17 amino acids. From germline, CDR1 is LGHNT and CDR2 FRNRAP. The CDR3 DNA sequence: TGTGCTAATGGTCCCACCTCCGGGACAGGACGGTTGGAGCCCCAGCATTTT. Amino acids: CANGPTSGTGRLEPQHF.

Of note for this clonotype: Germline and junction disagree at one end, which may indicate a read error. The chain employs TRBV7-6 and TRBJ2-5; D possibly uses TRBD1 or TRBD2 (6 bases each). The CDR3 loop spans 13 amino acids. Germline-derived CDR1 and CDR2 are SGHVS and FNYEAQ. The CDR3 sequence: CASSLSGAPRLHF. CDR3 DNA: TGTGCCAGCAGCTTATCGGGGGCCCCAAGGCTCCACTTC.

This clonotype was counted only a few times. The chain links TRBV7-9 to TRBJ1-1; D ambiguous. V dropped 3 bases and J dropped 8 bases, with 7 bases sitting between them. The CDR3 loop spans 11 amino acids. The germline V gene encodes CDR1 SEHNR and CDR2 FQNEAQ (reference sequence). CDR3: CASSFPGEAFF. The DNA for the CDR3 is TGTGCCAGCAGCTTTCCCGGGGAAGCTTTCTTT.

This clonotype was seen repeatedly, ten times or more. The rearrangement joins TRBV20-1 to TRBJ2-7; 8 bases align to TRBD2. Germline CDR1 DFQATT, CDR2 SNEGSKA (reference sequence). This CDR3 has 15 amino acids. The ends lost 1 base at V and 2 bases at J; junction bases unmatched: 7. CDR3 DNA: TGCAGTGCTAGAGTTGGGACTAGAGGGACCTACGAGCAGTACTTC. Its protein is CSARVGTRGTYEQYF.

This clonotype was observed at least ten times. The chain carries TRBV5-6 and TRBJ1-6; 7 nucleotides match TRBD1. This CDR3 contains 14 residues. V shed 5 bases, J shed 7 bases, and the junction held 6 bases outside the gene matches. Germline CDR1 SGHDT, CDR2 YYEEEE. The CDR3: CASRGRDSNSPLHF. The DNA of the CDR3 is TGTGCCAGCAGGGGAAGGGACAGCAATTCACCCCTCCACTTT.

V usage is TRBV13 and J usage is TRBJ2-6, with D tentatively TRBD2 (5 bases). With 6 bases removed from V and 4 bases from J, the gap between germline ends came to 13 bases. CDR1 and CDR2 (germline): PRHDT, FYEKMQ (reference sequence). This CDR3 has 15 amino acids. This CDR3 is CASRERSTGANVLTF. CDR3 in DNA: TGTGCCAGCAGAGAGCGGTCGACCGGGGCCAACGTCCTGACTTTC.

The chain couples TRBV20-1 to TRBJ1-2, with TRBD1 as a possible D gene (6 bases). Deletions cut 1 base from V and 6 bases from J, with 27 bases between. Germline values: CDR1 DFQATT, CDR2 SNEGSKA (reference sequence). This CDR3 contains 18 residues. The CDR3 DNA follows: TGCAGTGCTAGAGTGTCCGCTAGCGGGGTTTTAAGACAGGATGGCTACACCTTC. Encoded protein: CSARVSASGVLRQDGYTF.

The chain has TRBV28 and TRBJ1-3, with a tentative D call TRBD1 (5 bases). In germline, CDR1 is MDHEN, CDR2 SYDVKM. The V gene lost 6 bases and the J gene lost 5 bases, with 14 bases spanning the gap. CDR3 length: 14 amino acids. The DNA for the CDR3 is TGTGCCAGCAGCCGGGACGGTCATCGAAACACCATATATTTT. It is translated as CASSRDGHRNTIYF. The whole variable domain, remainder taken from reference TRBV28 and TRBJ1-3, is DVKVTQSSRYLVKRTGEKVFLECVQDMDHENMFWYRQDPGLGLRLIYFSYDVKMKEKGDIPEGYSVSREKKERFSLILESASTNQTSMYLCASSRDGHRNTIYFGEGSWLTVV.

The gene calls are TRBV20-1 and TRBJ1-2; 9 nucleotides match TRBD1. The germline CDR1 and CDR2 sequences are DFQATT and SNEGSKA (reference sequence). The ends lost 4 bases at V and 4 bases at J; junction bases unmatched: 16. This CDR3 has 17 amino acids. CDR3 sequence (DNA): TGCAGTGCTAAACCGGGACAGGGAACTTCGTCGACCTATGGCTACACCTTC. Translating it yields CSAKPGQGTSSTYGYTF.

This clonotype was picked up many times. V and J are TRBV2 and TRBJ2-7; TRBD2 agrees at 7 bases. The CDR3 sequence is 13 residues long. The trim removed 7 bases at V and 0 bases at J, leaving 3 bases unmatched. CDR1 is SNHLY, CDR2 FYNNEI, per germline. CDR3 sequence reads: CASNPGGSYEQYF. CDR3 in DNA: TGTGCCAGCAACCCGGGGGGCTCCTACGAGCAGTACTTC.

This clonotype was detected ten times or more. The V and J genes are TRBV12-3 or TRBV12-4 and TRBJ1-2; 12 nucleotides align to TRBD1. Germline trimming cut 7 bases from V and 6 bases from J; bases unmatched to any gene: 9. The CDR3 contains 15 residues. CDR3 residues: CASTRDRGLLHGYTF. The CDR3 DNA sequence: TGTGCCAGCACCAGGGACAGGGGGCTTTTGCATGGCTACACCTTC.